This T cell receptor beta chain came from a study of blood T cell repertoires in COVID-19. Study-level background: Whether acute or convalescent, the COVID-19 samples came from the United States, Italy and Spain. T cells, B-cell-depleted T cells, or PBMCs supplied cDNA or gDNA.

In the authors' workflow: The authors estimated nucleated cell counts from reference gene primer amplification. Data came from immunoSEQ multiplex PCR; TCRdb stores just in-frame clones and leaves some out. The V and J calls and clone size were taken over from that table, and D and trimming were inferred from the DNA. The sample consists of roughly 250,000 clones, about 85% of them appearing once. The study drew participants aged about 18 to 89 years from some 23 US areas. V was cut by 2 bases and J by 4 bases, with 8 bases left in between. The CDR3 has 13 residues. Source material: PBMCs or T cells enriched from blood (not recorded which). The origin of this receptor is a woman in her twenties or thirties with acute COVID-19. This chain links TRBV12-3 or TRBV12-4 with TRBJ1-2, with D possibly being TRBD1 (5 bases). CDR3 sequence reads: CASSLRQGYGYTF. DNA of the CDR3: TGTGCCAGCAGTTTAAGGCAGGGCTATGGCTACACCTTC.